These 5 T cell receptor beta chains were sequenced from one sample in a study of T-cell reconstitution after alpha-beta-depleted transplantation in children. Construction of the TCRbeta library involved unique molecular identifiers. TCRdb re-called the PCR reads with MiXCR, one entry per CDR3 protein. Of hundreds of thousands of distinct CDR3 sequences listed, roughly 15% are singletons. This specimen was PBMCs from the stem cell graft donor, taken from the stem cell graft. The receptors were sampled from a human donor who donated a stem cell graft to a child with acute myeloid leukemia.

This clonotype was observed at least ten times. V and J are TRBV20-1 and TRBJ2-3; D gene unclear. V gave up 0 bases and J gave up 0 bases, with 13 bases separating them. CDR3 length equals 16 residues. Germline lookup yields CDR1 DFQATT and CDR2 SNEGSKA (reference sequence). DNA for the CDR3: TGCAGTGCTAGAGATGTAGGGTACTTTAGCACAGATACGCAGTATTTT. It specifies CSARDVGYFSTDTQYF.

V gene TRBV7-2 combines with J gene TRBJ2-7; the D is unclear. Trimming pared 4 bases from V and 2 bases from J, leaving 15 bases between. The CDR3 is 15 amino acids. Germline lookup yields CDR1 SGHTA and CDR2 FQGNSA. CDR3 protein: CASSSQAFGAYEQYF. CDR3 bases: TGTGCCAGCAGCTCCCAGGCATTTGGGGCCTACGAGCAGTACTTC.

The chain uses TRBV12-3 or TRBV12-4 and TRBJ2-6; D remains ambiguous. The CDR3 is 14 amino acids. Trimming removed 5 bases at V and 1 base at J, with 6 bases between. Here the CDR3 DNA reads TGTGCCAGCAGTACAGTTTCTGGGGCCAACGTCCTGACTTTC. This encodes CASSTVSGANVLTF.

V is TRBV3-1 and J is TRBJ2-5; D is perhaps TRBD1 (5 bases). V shed 0 bases and J shed 7 bases, with 9 bases lying between them. The CDR3 covers 13 residues. The germline gives CDR1 LGHDT, CDR2 YNNKEL (reference sequence). The CDR3 sequence: CASSQDQGVTQYF. CDR3 DNA sequence: TGTGCCAGCAGCCAAGACCAAGGGGTGACCCAGTACTTC.

Many counts were recorded for this clonotype. The chain couples TRBV5-1 to TRBJ2-1; 7 bases are shared with TRBD2. The trim removed 6 bases at V and 8 bases at J, leaving 11 bases unmatched. The CDR3 totals 14 residues. The germline V gene encodes CDR1 SGHRS and CDR2 YFSETQ. CDR3 amino acids: CASNSRGVSYEQFF. In DNA form, the CDR3 reads TGCGCCAGCAACTCCCGGGGGGTCTCATATGAGCAGTTCTTC.